Following are 16 T cell receptor beta chains from one sample sequenced in a study of spatial heterogeneity in lung cancer. The study, taken as a whole, reports: For expanded intratumoral alpha and beta TCRs, counts tracked tumor mutation counts.

In TCRdb, the 5' RACE reads were re-called with MiXCR into one record per CDR3 protein. The data show 15,000 to 20,000 distinct CDR3 sequences, around 6.5% seen once. Stated time point: sample taken at primary tumor resection. No antigens are known for them. The input for sequencing was lung tumor tissue, taken at surgery. Source of these receptors: a female donor with early-stage non-small cell lung cancer.

This clonotype was detected ten times or more. This chain connects TRBV7-2 to TRBJ1-5; 8 bases are shared with TRBD1. V lost 5 bases, J lost 0 bases, and 3 bases stayed unmatched. Germline values: CDR1 SGHTA, CDR2 FQGNSA. The CDR3 sequence is 15 residues long. CDR3 bases: TGTGCCAGCAGCCTACAGGGGGATAGCAATCAGCCCCAGCATTTT. As protein: CASSLQGDSNQPQHF. Full variable domain (remainder filled in from reference TRBV7-2 and TRBJ1-5): GAGVSQSPSNKVTEKGKDVELRCDPISGHTALYWYRQSLGQGLEFLIYFQGNSAPDKSGLPSDRFSAERTGGSVSTLTIQRTQQEDSAVYLCASSLQGDSNQPQHFGDGTRLSIL.

As regards this clonotype: This may arise from a read error, as a much more abundant clone is one base away. This chain links TRBV27 with TRBJ2-2; D is undetermined. CDR3 size: 14 residues. Germline values: CDR1 MNHEY, CDR2 SMNVEV (reference sequence). The CDR3 DNA reads TGTCCCAGCAGTTTAGATCTATACACCGGGGAGCTGTTTTTT. It encodes CPSSLDLYTGELFF.

This clonotype was recorded at least ten times. The CDR3 region is CSHPGAVREETQYF. The DNA for the CDR3 is TGCAGTCACCCCGGGGCGGTCCGAGAAGAGACCCAGTACTTC. V is TRBV20-1 and J is TRBJ2-5; either TRBD1 or TRBD2 may supply D (5 bases each). The ends were cut back, 8 bases at V and 3 bases at J, with 19 bases in the middle. This CDR3 comprises 14 residues. Germline V gene lookup returns CDR1 DFQATT and CDR2 SNEGSKA (reference sequence).

The chain carries TRBV30 and TRBJ1-1; D is unclear. Germline V CDR1 and CDR2: GTSNPN, SVGIG (reference sequence). The CDR3 is made up of 13 amino acids. Trimming removed 1 base at V and 6 bases at J, with 12 bases between. CDR3 region: CAWSAAVLAEAFF. For the CDR3, the DNA is TGTGCCTGGAGTGCTGCGGTTCTGGCTGAAGCTTTCTTT.

This clonotype was seen at least ten times. V gene TRBV20-1 combines with J gene TRBJ1-5; D gene ambiguous. Germline lookup yields CDR1 DFQATT and CDR2 SNEGSKA (reference sequence). V shed 6 bases and J shed 1 base, with 7 bases lying between them. The CDR3 runs to 12 residues. The CDR3 region has the DNA TGCAGTGCGAGGGAGAGCAATCAGCCCCAGCATTTT. Encoded protein: CSARESNQPQHF.

At least ten counts were recorded for this clonotype. The genes are TRBV18 and TRBJ2-3, with 7 nucleotides matching TRBD2. The germline V gene encodes CDR1 KGHSH and CDR2 LQKENI. The junction had 6 bases not matched to a gene; V was cut back by 6 bases and J by 3 bases. The CDR3 consists of 14 residues. The CDR3 loop is CASSGGSGTDTQYF. CDR3 bases: TGTGCCAGCTCCGGCGGGAGTGGGACAGATACGCAGTATTTT.

This clonotype has a count of ten or more. V gene TRBV9 combines with J gene TRBJ2-2; unclear D gene. CDR3 length: 14 amino acids. Germline assignment: CDR1 SGDLS and CDR2 YYNGEE. Trimming cost V 0 bases and J 1 base, with 4 bases left between them. CDR3 loop: CASSVGQNTGELFF. DNA for the CDR3: TGTGCCAGCAGCGTAGGGCAGAACACCGGGGAGCTGTTTTTT.

This clonotype came up many times. The chain uses TRBV5-8 and TRBJ2-6; D remains ambiguous. V gave up 4 bases and J gave up 4 bases, with 6 bases separating them. The germline gives CDR1 SGHTS, CDR2 YDEGEE. The CDR3 runs 13 residues. CDR3 amino acids: CASSPRGANVLTF. In DNA, the CDR3 is TGTGCCAGCAGCCCTCGAGGGGCCAACGTCCTGACTTTC.

This clonotype was recorded at least ten times. The V gene is TRBV28, the J gene TRBJ2-1; D is undetermined. Germline lookup yields CDR1 MDHEN and CDR2 SYDVKM. This CDR3 has 12 residues. Trimming left V 3 bases short and J 9 bases short, with 9 bases between. CDR3 coding DNA: TGTGCCAGCAGTTTTACCCCTCGTGAGCAGTTCTTC. Its translation is CASSFTPREQFF.

This clonotype was seen ten or more times. This chain joins TRBV6-2 or TRBV6-3 and TRBJ1-2; D is possibly TRBD1 (5 bases). V was pared by 2 bases and J by 7 bases, with 14 bases between. This CDR3 region has 14 residues. Germline V CDR1 and CDR2: MNHEY, SVGEGT. CDR3 in amino acids: CASSYRQGKVGYTF. The CDR3 DNA sequence: TGTGCCAGCAGTTACCGGCAGGGAAAGGTTGGCTACACCTTC.

In this sample, this clonotype turned up many times. The V call is TRBV11-2, the J call TRBJ1-2; TRBD1 aligns across 7 bases. The trim removed 1 base at V and 4 bases at J, leaving 6 bases unmatched. CDR1 is SGHAT and CDR2 is FQNNGV in the germline V gene. This CDR3 is 15 amino acids long. The CDR3 nucleotides are TGTGCCAGCAGCTTAGGGACAGGAGGGGGCTATGGCTACACCTTC. Protein sequence: CASSLGTGGGYGYTF.

This clonotype is labeled medium-sized. The J gene is TRBJ2-6, the V gene TRBV20-1; TRBD1 might be the D (6 bases). The length of the CDR3 is 16 residues. Germline V gives CDR1 DFQATT, CDR2 SNEGSKA (reference sequence). V dropped 7 bases and J dropped 0 bases, with 16 bases sitting between them. This CDR3 reads CSEWGQRASGANVLTF. The CDR3 DNA reads TGCAGTGAGTGGGGGCAGAGAGCCTCTGGGGCCAACGTCCTGACTTTC.

At least ten counts were recorded for this clonotype. The genes are TRBV7-3 and TRBJ1-2; weak D call: TRBD1 (6 bases). This CDR3 region has 11 residues. Germline CDR1 and CDR2: SGHTA and FQGTGA. V lost 4 bases to trimming and J lost 7 bases, with 7 bases between them. CDR3 DNA sequence: TGTGCCAGCAGCTCAGGGGTTGGCTACACCTTC. Translated, it gives CASSSGVGYTF.

This clonotype was counted many times. This chain links TRBV28 with TRBJ2-7; D ambiguous. Trimming took 3 bases from V and 2 from J, leaving 11 bases between them. The CDR3 extends over 14 amino acids. CDR1 MDHEN and CDR2 SYDVKM come from the germline V gene. The CDR3 DNA is TGTGCCAGCAGTTTGAGGCAGACCACCTACGAGCAGTACTTC. It yields the protein CASSLRQTTYEQYF.

Ten or more counts support this clonotype. This chain joins TRBV5-1 and TRBJ1-1; 7 nucleotides align to TRBD1. Germline-derived CDR1 and CDR2 are SGHRS and YFSETQ. The ends lost 3 bases at V and 0 bases at J; junction bases unmatched: 8. This CDR3 is built from 16 residues. The CDR3 sequence is CASSSDWTGLNTEAFF. CDR3 DNA sequence: TGCGCCAGCAGCTCGGACTGGACAGGATTGAACACTGAAGCTTTCTTT.

This clonotype was observed at least ten times. The chain employs TRBV7-2 and TRBJ2-7; 11 bases map to TRBD2. The CDR3 extends over 16 amino acids. Germline lookup yields CDR1 SGHTA and CDR2 FQGNSA. V lost 3 bases, J lost 9 bases, and 13 bases stayed unmatched. CDR3 loop: CASSLTYSGRARGQYF. The CDR3 DNA reads as TGTGCCAGCAGCTTGACTTATAGCGGGAGGGCCCGAGGGCAGTACTTC.